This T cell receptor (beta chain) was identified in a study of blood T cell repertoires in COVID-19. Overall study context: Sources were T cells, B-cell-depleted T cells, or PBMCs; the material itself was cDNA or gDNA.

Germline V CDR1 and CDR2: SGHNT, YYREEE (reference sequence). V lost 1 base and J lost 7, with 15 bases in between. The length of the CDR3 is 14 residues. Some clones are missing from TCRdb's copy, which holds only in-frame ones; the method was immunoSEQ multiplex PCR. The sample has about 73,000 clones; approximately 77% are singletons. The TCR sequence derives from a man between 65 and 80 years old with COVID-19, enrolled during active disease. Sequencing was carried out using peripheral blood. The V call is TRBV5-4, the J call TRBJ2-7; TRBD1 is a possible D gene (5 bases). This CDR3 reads CASSLTVAGQEQYF. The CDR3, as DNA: TGTGCCAGCAGCTTGACAGTGGCTGGACAAGAGCAGTACTTC.